These 27 T cell receptor beta chains came from one sample sequenced in a study of blood T cell repertoires in COVID-19. Libraries were prepared by immunoSEQ multiplex PCR; TCRdb keeps only in-frame clonotypes and omits some of them. The table includes under 250,000 clones, around four fifths detected once. The sample was peripheral blood. The receptors originated from a man aged 35-49 years with active or convalescent COVID-19.

The rearrangement joins TRBV7-2 to TRBJ2-7; D not certain. V lost 4 bases to trimming and J lost 0 bases, with 7 bases between them. The germline gives CDR1 SGHTA, CDR2 FQGNSA. The CDR3 is 13 amino acids. In DNA, the CDR3 is TGTGCCAGCAGCTACCAGTACTCCTACGAGCAGTACTTC. It codes for CASSYQYSYEQYF.

This clone was recorded a few times. The V and J genes are TRBV19 and TRBJ2-5, with D perhaps TRBD1 (5 bases). V was trimmed by 2 bases and J by 5 bases, leaving 12 bases between them. Germline CDR1 LNHDA, CDR2 SQIVND (reference sequence). The length of the CDR3 is 14 residues. CDR3 in amino acids: CASSIRQGMETQYF. CDR3 coding DNA: TGTGCCAGTAGTATAAGGCAGGGAATGGAGACCCAGTACTTC. Variable domain in full (rest from reference TRBV19 and TRBJ2-5): DGGITQSPKYLFRKEGQNVTLSCEQNLNHDAMYWYRQDPGQGLRLIYYSQIVNDFQKGDIAEGYSVSREKKESFPLTVTSAQKNPTAFYLCASSIRQGMETQYFGPGTRLLVL.

V gene TRBV5-1 combines with J gene TRBJ2-5, with D unresolved. Per the germline V gene, CDR1 is SGHRS and CDR2 is YFSETQ. The length of the CDR3 is 15 residues. Between the trimmed V and J ends, which lost 3 bases and 0 bases, there was a span of 12 bases. CDR3 nucleotide sequence: TGCGCCAGCAGCTCCGGGTTGCGGTACCAAGAGACCCAGTACTTC. Translation gives CASSSGLRYQETQYF.

The chain has TRBV5-1 and TRBJ2-5; maybe TRBD2 (5 bases). Germline CDR1 SGHRS, CDR2 YFSETQ. The CDR3 runs to 14 residues. Trimming removed 4 bases from V and 4 bases from J, with 14 bases in between. CDR3 sequence reads: CASSPGLAGETQYF. DNA for the CDR3: TGCGCCAGCAGCCCCGGACTGGCGGGAGAGACCCAGTACTTC.

The chain carries TRBV10-3 and TRBJ1-4, with a possible D match to TRBD1 (5 bases). The CDR3 is made up of 15 amino acids. With 2 bases removed from V and 7 bases from J, the gap between germline ends came to 14 bases. Germline V gene lookup returns CDR1 ENHRY and CDR2 SYGVKD. CDR3 loop: CAISEGAGSGEKLFF. The CDR3 DNA follows: TGTGCCATCAGTGAGGGTGCAGGGTCGGGTGAAAAACTGTTTTTT.

There are a few counts of this clone. The chain joins TRBV6-6 to TRBJ1-4, with D perhaps TRBD1 (6 bases). This CDR3 is 14 amino acids long. V was cut by 2 bases and J by 11 bases, with 15 bases left in between. The germline gives CDR1 MNHNY, CDR2 SVGAGI (reference sequence). The CDR3: CASSYADSPRKLFF. The DNA of the CDR3 is TGTGCCAGCAGTTACGCGGACAGCCCGCGTAAACTGTTTTTT.

The chain has TRBV6-5 and TRBJ2-1; the match to TRBD2 covers 8 bases. Looked up from germline, CDR1 is MNHEY and CDR2 is SVGAGI. Unmatched junction bases numbered 7, after V lost 4 bases and J lost 5 bases. The CDR3 consists of 15 residues. CDR3 bases: TGTGCCAGCAGTTCACCGGGACTAGTAAACAATGAGCAGTTCTTC. Its translation is CASSSPGLVNNEQFF.

The chain combines TRBV25-1 with TRBJ1-5, with unresolved D. Germline V gene lookup returns CDR1 MGHDK and CDR2 SYGVNS. The CDR3 contains 11 residues. The CDR3, as DNA: TGTGCTCCTACTAGCAATCAGCCCCAGCATTTT. Its translation is CAPTSNQPQHF.

This clone has a single count. The chain has TRBV30 and TRBJ2-7; 8 nucleotides agree with TRBD1. J lost 1 base, V lost 2 bases, and 4 bases had no gene match. The CDR3 is made up of 14 amino acids. Germline-derived CDR1 and CDR2 are GTSNPN and SVGIG (reference sequence). CDR3 in DNA: TGTGCCTGGAGTCGTCGGGACAGGTCCTACGAGCAGTACTTC. This gives the protein CAWSRRDRSYEQYF.

This chain uses TRBV7-6 with TRBJ2-2; no firm D call. This CDR3 contains 14 residues. Trimming shortened V by 2 bases and J by 6 bases, and 10 bases separated the two germline ends. Germline V gives CDR1 SGHVS, CDR2 FNYEAQ. CDR3 in DNA: TGTGCCAGCAGCTTATCCAGCGCCGCCGGGGAGCTGTTTTTT. As protein: CASSLSSAAGELFF.

V gene TRBV6-5 combines with J gene TRBJ1-5; TRBD1 agrees at 7 bases. CDR1 MNHEY and CDR2 SVGAGI come from the germline V gene. The CDR3 has 14 residues. Unmatched junction bases numbered 7, after V lost 8 bases and J lost 3 bases. This CDR3 is CASLKDRLNQPQHF. CDR3 bases: TGTGCCAGCTTGAAGGACAGGCTCAATCAGCCCCAGCATTTT.

The chain couples TRBV5-1 to TRBJ2-3, with a possible D match to TRBD1 (5 bases). The CDR3 is 17 residues long. Germline V lookup: CDR1 SGHRS, CDR2 YFSETQ. Trimming removed 0 bases from V and 2 bases from J, with 16 bases in between. The CDR3 bases are TGCGCCAGCAGCTTGGGCCGATCAGGGTCGATCACAGATACGCAGTATTTT. It translates to CASSLGRSGSITDTQYF.

The rearrangement links TRBV2 to TRBJ1-6; 9 nucleotides match TRBD1. The CDR3 runs 15 residues. After removal of 3 bases from V and 7 bases from J, the junction contained 4 bases not matched to a gene. Germline CDR1 is SNHLY and CDR2 is FYNNEI. The CDR3 DNA sequence: TGTGCCAGCAGTGAGCAGGACAGGGGCAATTCACCCCTCCACTTT. Encoded protein: CASSEQDRGNSPLHF.

This clone was observed a single time. This chain connects TRBV5-1 to TRBJ2-7; possible D gene TRBD1, 6 bases. Trimming pared 5 bases from V and 5 bases from J, leaving 17 bases between. The CDR3 runs 14 residues. Germline lookup yields CDR1 SGHRS and CDR2 YFSETQ. CDR3 in amino acids: CASSPSGAYNEQYF. CDR3 nucleotides: TGCGCCAGCAGTCCCTCAGGGGCGTATAACGAGCAGTACTTC.

The chain employs TRBV6-6 and TRBJ1-2; perhaps TRBD1 as D (5 bases). Germline values: CDR1 MNHNY, CDR2 SVGAGI (reference sequence). The CDR3 runs to 14 residues. The V gene lost 5 bases and the J gene lost 3 bases, with 13 bases spanning the gap. The CDR3 reads CASSPRTSYYGYTF. In DNA, the CDR3 is TGTGCCAGCAGTCCTCGGACATCTTACTATGGCTACACCTTC.

The chain recombines TRBV4-1 with TRBJ1-2; D unclear. The CDR3 has 14 residues. The V gene's germline CDR1 is MGHRA and CDR2 YSYEKL. V was clipped by 0 bases and J by 7 bases, with 12 bases between them. CDR3 coding DNA: TGCGCCAGCAGCCAAGATGCGGGTCGCGGTGGCTACACCTTC. Translation: CASSQDAGRGGYTF.

With regard to this clone: Other nucleotide sequences in the sample specify the same CDR3. V and J are TRBV30 and TRBJ1-2; 9 nucleotides agree with TRBD1. Germline V lookup: CDR1 GTSNPN, CDR2 SVGIG (reference sequence). With 1 base clipped from V and 8 bases from J, the junction kept 5 bases outside the gene matches. The CDR3 consists of 13 residues. The CDR3 coding sequence is TGTGCCTGGAGTGAACAGGGGGCGCGGGGCTACACCTTC. This translates into CAWSEQGARGYTF.

V gene TRBV5-4 combines with J gene TRBJ1-3; TRBD1 agrees at 7 bases. Germline trimming cut 4 bases from V and 7 bases from J; bases unmatched to any gene: 14. Germline lookup yields CDR1 SGHNT and CDR2 YYREEE (reference sequence). The CDR3 totals 16 residues. The CDR3: CASSKGTDGISNTIYF. In DNA, the CDR3 is TGTGCCAGCAGCAAGGGGACAGATGGGATTTCGAACACCATATATTTT. Supplemented by reference TRBV5-4 and TRBJ1-3, the full variable domain reads ETGVTQSPTHLIKTRGQQVTLRCSSQSGHNTVSWYQQALGQGPQFIFQYYREEENGRGNFPPRFSGLQFPNYSSELNVNALELDDSALYLCASSKGTDGISNTIYFGEGSWLTVV.

The chain has TRBV30 and TRBJ1-2, with TRBD1 matching over 7 bases. Germline values: CDR1 GTSNPN, CDR2 SVGIG (reference sequence). The V and J ends lost 3 bases and 0 bases, in that order; junction bases with no gene match: 10. The CDR3 consists of 16 residues. CDR3 coding DNA: TGTGCCTGGAGGACTAGGACAGGATTTACTAACTATGGCTACACCTTC. Its protein product is CAWRTRTGFTNYGYTF.

This rearrangement joins TRBV6-5 to TRBJ1-5, with D maybe TRBD1 (5 bases). Germline CDR1 and CDR2: MNHEY and SVGAGI. Trimming pared 6 bases from V and 4 bases from J, leaving 16 bases between. This CDR3 region has 15 residues. The CDR3 nucleotides are TGTGCCAGCAGAAAGACAGAGGAACGTAATCAGCCCCAGCATTTT. Amino acids: CASRKTEERNQPQHF.

This rearrangement joins TRBV6-4 to TRBJ1-1; 7 bases match TRBD1. The CDR3 extends over 14 amino acids. V lost 6 bases and J lost 5; bases outside the gene matches: 9. Germline CDR1 MRHNA, CDR2 SNTAGT. This chain's CDR3 is CASRRTGWETEAFF. CDR3 nucleotide sequence: TGTGCCAGCAGAAGGACAGGTTGGGAGACTGAAGCTTTCTTT.

This clone appeared a single time. The V call is TRBV18, the J call TRBJ2-3, with a weak D call TRBD1 (6 bases). CDR1 is KGHSH, CDR2 LQKENI, per germline. The V gene lost 1 base and the J gene lost 1 base, with 9 bases spanning the gap. The CDR3 runs 15 residues. The CDR3 DNA reads TGTGCCAGCTCACCACAAAACAGGGGCACAGATACGCAGTATTTT. Amino acid sequence: CASSPQNRGTDTQYF. The whole variable domain, filled in from reference TRBV18 and TRBJ2-3, reads NAGVMQNPRHLVRRRGQEARLRCSPMKGHSHVYWYRQLPEEGLKFMVYLQKENIIDESGMPKERFSAEFPKEGPSILRIQQVVRGDSAAYFCASSPQNRGTDTQYFGPGTRLTVL.

This clone was observed once. The V gene is TRBV4-3, the J gene TRBJ1-1, with D tentatively TRBD1 (6 bases). CDR1 is LGHNA and CDR2 is YSLEER in the germline V gene. CDR3 length: 13 residues. Trimming took off 0 bases at V and 10 bases at J, with 12 bases between the two ends. This CDR3 is CASSQDKGDGAFF. The CDR3 region has the DNA TGCGCCAGCAGCCAAGATAAGGGGGATGGAGCTTTCTTT.

This chain links TRBV7-9 with TRBJ1-4, with D possibly matching TRBD1 (5 bases). Trimming cost V 3 bases and J 8 bases, with 16 bases left between them. This CDR3 region has 15 residues. Germline loops: CDR1 SEHNR, CDR2 FQNEAQ (reference sequence). CDR3 residues: CASSFDSDLSEKLFF. For the CDR3, the DNA is TGTGCCAGCAGCTTCGACAGCGACCTTTCGGAAAAACTGTTTTTT.

In DNA, the CDR3 is TGTGCCAGCAGTGGGACAGGGGCTCTCAATGAGCAGTTCTTC. Translation gives CASSGTGALNEQFF. The genes are TRBV7-9 and TRBJ2-1, with 10 positions matching TRBD1. The germline V gene encodes CDR1 SEHNR and CDR2 FQNEAQ (reference sequence). This CDR3 is built from 14 residues. Unmatched junction bases numbered 5, after V lost 6 bases and J lost 6 bases.

This chain links TRBV2 with TRBJ1-3; possible D gene TRBD1, 5 bases. This CDR3 has 14 residues. Trimming took 6 bases from V and 4 from J, leaving 13 bases between them. From germline, CDR1 is SNHLY and CDR2 FYNNEI. The CDR3: CASSEQGWGNTIYF. CDR3 nucleotide sequence: TGTGCCAGCAGCGAGCAGGGTTGGGGAAACACCATATATTTT.

The V call is TRBV24-1, the J call TRBJ2-2; D call uncertain. V gave up 3 bases and J gave up 2 bases, with 3 bases separating them. Per the germline V gene, CDR1 is KGHDR and CDR2 is SFDVKD. This CDR3 is built from 13 residues. The CDR3 is CATSDPNTGELFF. The CDR3 DNA reads TGTGCCACCAGTGATCCTAACACCGGGGAGCTGTTTTTT.